Following are 10 T cell receptor beta chains from one sample sequenced in a study of T-cell reconstitution after alpha-beta-depleted transplantation in children. It was with unique molecular identifiers that the TCRbeta library was prepared. One entry per CDR3 protein, called by TCRdb with MiXCR from the PCR reads. The repertoire has some 120,000 distinct CDR3 sequences, roughly 10% of them found once; the top ten carry approximately 25%. The sequences come from PBMCs, mostly from graft donor cells, collected 180 days after TCRalphabeta/CD19-depleted stem cell transplant. The receptors shown here come from a girl in the first two years of life who had a stem cell transplant for combined immunodeficiency, so the T cells may come from the graft donor.

V and J are TRBV4-2 and TRBJ1-5; 8 positions match TRBD1. V dropped 0 bases and J dropped 2; count of bases not matched to a gene: 3. The CDR3 has 16 amino acids. CDR1 is LGHNA, CDR2 YNFKEQ, per germline. The CDR3 sequence is CASSQDEGQGNQPQHF. The CDR3 bases are TGTGCCAGCAGCCAAGATGAGGGACAGGGCAATCAGCCCCAGCATTTT.

In this sample, this clonotype turned up a few times. J is TRBJ2-7 and V is TRBV6-1, with 7 bases aligning to TRBD1. V lost 3 bases to trimming and J lost 2 bases; unmatched junction nucleotides: 4. Per germline, CDR1 MNHNS and CDR2 SASEGT. The CDR3 is 14 amino acids. CDR3 protein: CASSDATGTYEQYF. As DNA, the CDR3 is TGTGCCAGCAGTGATGCGACAGGGACCTACGAGCAGTACTTC.

As for this clonotype: This may be a read error: a much more frequent sequence differs by one nucleotide. The rearrangement links TRBV20-1 to TRBJ2-7; a weak D match, TRBD1 (5 bases). CDR1 and CDR2 from the germline V gene are DFQATT and SNEGSKA (reference sequence). There are 14 residues in the CDR3. V shed 3 bases and J shed 7 bases, with 19 bases lying between them. The CDR3 loop reads CSASSQFVGDEQYF. As DNA, the CDR3 is TGCAGTGCTAGTTCCCAATTTGTAGGGGATGAGCAGTACTTC.

V gene TRBV20-1 combines with J gene TRBJ1-6; TRBD1 matches 7 bases. The CDR3 spans 13 residues. Germline CDR1 is DFQATT and CDR2 is SNEGSKA (reference sequence). V lost 4 bases to trimming and J lost 7 bases; unmatched junction nucleotides: 4. In DNA form, the CDR3 reads TGCAGTGCTATCCGGGACAGCAATTCACCCCTCCACTTT. Its protein product is CSAIRDSNSPLHF.

V and J are TRBV12-3 or TRBV12-4 and TRBJ2-2; possible D gene TRBD2, 6 bases. V lost 3 bases, J lost 5 bases, and 13 bases lay in between. This CDR3 contains 15 residues. The CDR3 nucleotides are TGTGCCAGCAGTTTTGCCGGGAGAAGGACCGGGGAGCTGTTTTTT. This codes for CASSFAGRRTGELFF.

This clonotype was counted only a few times. This chain uses TRBV5-1 with TRBJ2-7, with unresolved D. The CDR3 sequence is 14 residues long. Trimming took off 0 bases at V and 0 bases at J, with 7 bases between the two ends. The germline V gene has CDR1 SGHRS and CDR2 YFSETQ. For the CDR3, the DNA is TGCGCCAGCAGCTTGGTGACATCCTCCTACGAGCAGTACTTC. This sequence encodes CASSLVTSSYEQYF.

About this clonotype: A junction boundary mismatches the germline segment, possibly from a read error. The chain carries TRBV6-5 and TRBJ2-1; maybe TRBD1 (5 bases). Germline values: CDR1 MNHEY, CDR2 SVGAGI. The CDR3 has 13 residues. The CDR3 is CPSSYSGYNEQFF. CDR3 DNA sequence: TGTCCCAGCAGTTACTCAGGGTACAATGAGCAGTTCTTC.

In its sample, this clonotype was seen a few times. V is TRBV20-1 and J is TRBJ1-5; D unresolved. V gave up 5 bases and J gave up 3 bases, with 14 bases separating them. Germline CDR1 reads DFQATT; CDR2 reads SNEGSKA (reference sequence). The CDR3 runs to 14 residues. CDR3 sequence (DNA): TGCAGTGCTGGTCCGGCAGGCCCCAATCAGCCCCAGCATTTT. This sequence encodes CSAGPAGPNQPQHF.

The rearrangement uses TRBV7-2 and TRBJ2-1, with D possibly TRBD2 on 6 matching bases. This CDR3 contains 14 residues. The germline CDR1 and CDR2 sequences are SGHTA and FQGNSA. The V gene lost 7 bases and the J gene lost 8 bases, with 18 bases spanning the gap. CDR3: CASNRLGPVDEQFF. CDR3 DNA sequence: TGTGCCAGCAACCGACTAGGCCCTGTCGATGAGCAGTTCTTC.

This clonotype was seen more than once but under ten times. The chain employs TRBV12-3 or TRBV12-4 and TRBJ2-1; D is perhaps TRBD2 (6 bases). The V end was cut by 8 bases, the J end by 4 bases, with 6 bases between. The CDR3 sequence is 11 residues long. The CDR3 here is CASGGYNEQFF. The CDR3 nucleotides read TGTGCCAGCGGGGGGTACAATGAGCAGTTCTTC.